Listed below are T cell receptor beta chains from one sample, sequenced in a study of T cell repertoires in MIS-A myocarditis. Clones were read by immunoSEQ multiplex PCR, and TCRdb kept only the in-frame ones, dropping some. Of more than 14,000 clones listed, around 74% were seen once; the top ten hold approximately 61%. The specimen was left ventricle heart tissue obtained at autopsy. These receptors were taken from a man aged 18 to 30 with fulminant myocarditis from multisystem inflammatory syndrome in adults (MIS-A) after COVID-19. Each CDR3 is given with its conserved first and last residue. Fields, in order: CDR3 protein, V gene, CDR3 length, clone size. Only some rows state a clone size, as once, few, many or a class for expanded clones.

CASSPPGNEQFF	TRBV3-1/TRBV3-2	12	-
CASSYRDRGLSPLHF	TRBV9	15	-
CASSLRPFSYGEQYF	TRBV7-8	15	-
CASRPGGALNTEAFF	TRBV28	15	-
CASSQDLGLAGEWETQYF	TRBV4-1	18	few
CAISTEGGVDQPQHF	TRBV10-3	15	-
CASSTRTGSEGEKLFF	TRBV9	16	-
CASSLGNTGELFF	TRBV5-5	13	once
CASSPWGDRGAYEQYF	TRBV7-2	16	few
CAWSPTGTLYEQYF	TRBV30	14	-
CASSLRDHLEAFF	TRBV5-4	13	-
CASSLDFGGYTF	TRBV19	12	-
CASSPPLGGSYNEQFF	TRBV27	16	few
CASSELAGGGELFF	TRBV6-1	14	-
CASSLAISGYGYTF	TRBV5-6	14	-
CASSEARTVGSQPQHF	TRBV10-2	16	-
CASSLYDSYYGYTF	TRBV5-4	14	once
CASSPLRRNTGELFF	TRBV7-2	15	-
CASSEKRTNTGELFF	TRBV2	15	-
CASSFRGQGSLGSPLHF	TRBV28	17	-
CASSLGLAGAGRTDTQYF	TRBV7-6	18	-
CASSFSGTSYNEQFF	TRBV5-4	15	-
CASSIVGSLGEQYF	TRBV19	14	few
CATSPGLSNQPQHF	TRBV15	14	-
CASSPLQKPYSGNTIYF	TRBV5-6	17	-
CASSPLERGEQYF	TRBV9	13	-
CASLLGADGGHYGYTF	TRBV7-9	16	-
CASSRREAFF	TRBV2	10	-
CASSLGETGYGYTF	TRBV5-1	14	-
CASSSSPPDGYTF	TRBV6-5	13	-
CASSPDKAITGELFF	TRBV9	15	-
CSVTQGPGYEQYF	TRBV29-1	13	few
CASSEAAASHPADTQYF	TRBV2	17	-
CASSQLGGSGANVLTF	TRBV3-1/TRBV3-2	16	-
CASSPGRPATGELFF	TRBV6-6	15	-
CASSLGQGNSPLHF	TRBV5-1	14	-
CASSYSRASRTQYF	TRBV6-2/TRBV6-3	14	once
CASSERIDTQYF	TRBV10-1	12	-
CASSVGQGAAFF	TRBV14	12	-
CASNDWSSYNEQFF	TRBV6-5	14	-
CAISKNTGELFF	TRBV10-3	12	few
CASSPPGTEAFF	TRBV5-4	12	medium-sized
CATSDFPGGYGYTF	TRBV24-1	14	-
CASGSGEATNEKLFF	TRBV5-1	15	-
CASTRTSEFNEQFF	TRBV4-1	14	-
CASQTGGTEAFF	TRBV2	12	few
CASSSGGLTRETQYF	TRBV7-3	15	-
CASSFQTGTPNTEAFF	TRBV6-6	16	-
CAITEGQGLREQYF	TRBV10-3	14	-
CASSLFQGVEQYF	TRBV27	13	-
CASSPGRSNIQYF	TRBV28	13	-
CASSRRPGTEETQYF	TRBV3-1/TRBV3-2	15	-
CASTLGLAYNEQFF	TRBV6-5	14	-